This section outlines one T cell receptor (beta chain) sequence together with its context. Assay: immunoSEQ multiplex PCR; the TCRdb copy retains only in-frame clones and omits some. The sample includes 100,000 to 150,000 clones, approximately 80% of them seen just once. These data come from a study of blood T cell repertoires in COVID-19. V lost 9 bases to trimming and J lost 7 bases, with 12 bases between them. There are 11 residues in the CDR3. The J gene is TRBJ1-2, the V gene TRBV12-3 or TRBV12-4; D is unresolved. The sample was peripheral blood. The receptor's source is a woman in her 50s with acute or convalescent COVID-19. This CDR3 is CASNDRGGYTF. In nucleotides, the CDR3 is TGTGCCAGTAACGATCGGGGTGGCTACACCTTC.